The rows below give T cell receptor beta chains drawn from one sample of a study of shared clonotypes between healthy human individuals. Profiled with immunoSEQ multiplex PCR; TCRdb holds only in-frame clones, not every one. Seen here are approximately 2.1 million clones, approximately 95% observed once, and the top ten hold about 0.37%. Material for sequencing was naive CD4+ T cells from PBMCs. The receptors shown here come from a man younger than 35 in good health. Some clones in this sample may be carry-over from other donors' samples. Each CDR3 is given with its conserved first and last residue. Only part of the rows carry a size: once, few, many, or a class if the clone is expanded.

clone_size	v_call	j_call	cdr3_aa
-	TRBV9	TRBJ2-7	CASSPQVIPYEQYF
once	TRBV5-1	TRBJ1-4	CASSATGRSGEKLFF
-	TRBV5-1	TRBJ2-7	CASSLQPSSSYEQYF
-	TRBV5-6	TRBJ1-6	CASSSRTGYPSLHF
-	TRBV10-1	TRBJ2-7	CASSEDRLAESYEQYF
-	TRBV18	TRBJ1-1	CASSAPSGASEAFF
-	TRBV27	TRBJ2-7	CASSFPGAEQYF
-	TRBV5-1	TRBJ2-4	CASSTADREAKNIQYF
once	TRBV18	TRBJ2-7	CASSASGTPAYEQYF
few	TRBV30	TRBJ1-5	CAWSADRAQPQHF
-	TRBV9	TRBJ2-2	CASRRAGRANTGELFF
once	TRBV10-2	TRBJ1-2	CASSGQGGDGYTF
-	TRBV9	TRBJ2-1	CASSVRSVNEQFF
-	TRBV5-1	TRBJ2-1	CASSTGTRYNEQFF
-	TRBV6-1	TRBJ1-2	CASSEGRGGRAGYTF
-	TRBV5-4	TRBJ2-7	CASSLQGGSYEQYF
-	TRBV21-1	TRBJ1-5	CASSKEREGWSNQPQHF
-	TRBV5-4	TRBJ1-4	CASSLGWGENEKLFF
few	TRBV5-1	TRBJ1-1	CASSSQGGFEAFF
-	TRBV29-1	TRBJ2-3	CSVLPVPTDTQYF
once	TRBV29-1	TRBJ2-1	CSVEIQDNEQFF
-	TRBV7-9	TRBJ1-3	CASVQGVSSGNTIYF
once	TRBV11-2	TRBJ2-7	CASSFPRGSGTIYEQYF
-	TRBV10-3	TRBJ2-1	CATTGRGDYNEQFF
-	TRBV10-2	TRBJ2-5	CASSGVRLSQETQYF
-	TRBV11-2	TRBJ2-7	CASSLGTVTYEQYF
-	TRBV10-3	TRBJ1-4	CAISESGGLGEKLFF
-	TRBV5-1	TRBJ1-1	CASSPAVSPDTEAFF
-	TRBV5-1	TRBJ2-1	CASSQDRDEQFF
-	TRBV7-3	TRBJ2-7	CASRDLASSGEQYF
-	TRBV7-3	TRBJ1-1	CASSLTENRREAFF
-	TRBV7-3	TRBJ2-1	CASSLGLAGDEQFF
-	TRBV18	TRBJ2-1	CASSPLAGGSYNEQFF
-	TRBV5-6	TRBJ1-4	CASSLAERNEKLFF
-	TRBV10-1	TRBJ1-5	CASSEGGFEDQPQHF
-	TRBV7-2	TRBJ2-3	CASSLTSGRYTDTQYF
-	TRBV7-9	TRBJ1-2	CASSSAPRGGRHGYTF
-	TRBV4-3	TRBJ1-1	CASSQEARSLEAFF
-	TRBV25-1	TRBJ2-7	CASSEYSKREHGEQYF
-	TRBV28	TRBJ2-2	CASTSNTGELFF
-	TRBV6-5	TRBJ2-5	CASSYSRAQRETQYF
-	TRBV4-1	TRBJ2-2	CASSPGAGGAPGELFF
-	TRBV5-4	TRBJ1-1	CASSLVRTEAFF